The T cell receptor beta chain described here comes from a study of blood T cells in healthy people across ages. Only a few counts were recorded for this clonotype. The CDR3 is made up of 15 amino acids. Germline assignment: CDR1 KGHDR and CDR2 SFDVKD. The ends were cut back, 0 bases at V and 13 bases at J, with 18 bases in the middle. Russia was home to the donors, healthy Caucasian individuals aged roughly 6 to 90. A second PCR of about 7 to 11 cycles used a sample-barcoded 5' primer and a J-beta primer mix. TCRdb itself ran the 5' RACE reads through MiXCR, one entry per CDR3 protein. The top ten hold about 10% of the sample, which has 900,000 to 950,000 distinct CDR3 sequences, just under 30% seen once. These data also featured in a second study, about T cells of mothers and their children.

The sequence was collected from a middle-aged woman in good health. This chain links TRBV24-1 with TRBJ2-4; D is uncertain. The sequencing input was blood. The CDR3 reads CATSDLGGPYNEQYF. The DNA of the CDR3 is TGTGCCACCAGTGATTTGGGCGGACCTTACAATGAGCAGTACTTC.